The clone carrying this TCR beta chain was observed a single time. This CDR3 contains 14 residues. Germline V gene sequence: CDR1 MDHEN, CDR2 SYDVKM. J lost 8 bases, V lost 4 bases, and 6 bases had no gene match. This specimen comes from a study of blood T cell repertoires in COVID-19. Clones were sequenced by immunoSEQ multiplex PCR, and TCRdb holds only the in-frame ones, with some missing. Here the sample spans fewer than 200,000 clones, 75% to 90% being singletons. The clonotype originates from a woman aged 60-75 years with acute or convalescent COVID-19. The chain carries TRBV28 and TRBJ1-2, with 11 bases fitting TRBD1. Sequenced material: peripheral blood. CDR3 DNA: TGTGCCAGCAGTTCGCAGGGACAGGGGGGAGGCTACACCTTC. Amino acid sequence: CASSSQGQGGGYTF.